This T cell receptor (beta chain) was retrieved from a study of blood T cell repertoires in COVID-19. Study details: Spain, Italy and the United States supplied samples that represented acute and convalescent COVID-19. T cells, B-cell-depleted T cells, or PBMCs provided the cDNA or gDNA that served as material.

Germline CDR1 SGHRS, CDR2 YFSETQ. The CDR3 spans 14 residues. V was shortened by 3 bases and J by 2 bases, with 11 bases between the two germline ends. In the authors' methods: Reference gene primers were amplified, and this amplification served to estimate nucleated cell counts. Data came from immunoSEQ multiplex PCR; TCRdb stores just in-frame clones and leaves some out. V, J and clone size are taken as reported in that table, and D and trimming were inferred from the DNA itself. The sample has 100,000 to 150,000 clones, around 87% seen once. Sequences were obtained from peripheral blood. The sequence came from a woman aged 55-75 years with acute or convalescent COVID-19. V and J are TRBV5-1 and TRBJ1-2, with a tentative D call TRBD1 (6 bases). CDR3 in amino acids: CASSSRGSNYGYTF. As DNA, the CDR3 is TGCGCCAGCAGCTCAAGGGGGAGCAACTATGGCTACACCTTC.